The clone carrying this T cell receptor (beta chain) was observed a handful of times. The J segment lost 4 bases and the V segment lost 6 bases, leaving 15 bases of the junction unmatched. This CDR3 comprises 16 residues. CDR1 and CDR2 (germline): MNHEY, SMNVEV (reference sequence). Together with a sample-barcoded 5' primer, a J-beta primer mix was included in a second PCR lasting about 7 to 12 cycles. TCRdb fed the 5' RACE reads into MiXCR, producing one record per CDR3 protein. The repertoire holds more than 800,000 distinct CDR3 sequences, with 40% to 55% as singletons. The sample belongs to a study of blood T cells in healthy people across ages.

Sequenced: blood. The receptor comes from a woman aged 55-75 years in good health. This sequence joins TRBV27 and TRBJ2-7; TRBD2 matches at 7 bases. CDR3 bases: TGTGCCAGCAGCATTAATGCGGGAGACCTCGCGTACGAGCAGTACTTC. Protein sequence: CASSINAGDLAYEQYF.